The T cell receptor beta chain under discussion was sequenced for a study of blood T cell repertoires in COVID-19. About the study: The cDNA or gDNA used as material had been derived from T cells, B-cell-depleted T cells, or PBMCs.

The assay was immunoSEQ multiplex PCR, and TCRdb's table has in-frame clones only and misses some. Of about 190,000 clones listed, about 90% were seen once; the top ten hold 0.62%. This clone was observed once. CDR1 is MNHEY, CDR2 SVGAGI, per germline. Germline trimming cut 11 bases from V and 10 bases from J; bases unmatched to any gene: 9. The CDR3 sequence is 12 residues long. The chain carries TRBV6-5 and TRBJ1-5, with 9 bases matching TRBD1. The sample taken for sequencing was peripheral blood. This clonotype was obtained from a man aged 50 to 59 with acute or convalescent COVID-19. This CDR3 is CAGQTGGDPQHF. The CDR3 DNA follows: TGTGCCGGCCAGACAGGGGGAGATCCCCAGCATTTT.